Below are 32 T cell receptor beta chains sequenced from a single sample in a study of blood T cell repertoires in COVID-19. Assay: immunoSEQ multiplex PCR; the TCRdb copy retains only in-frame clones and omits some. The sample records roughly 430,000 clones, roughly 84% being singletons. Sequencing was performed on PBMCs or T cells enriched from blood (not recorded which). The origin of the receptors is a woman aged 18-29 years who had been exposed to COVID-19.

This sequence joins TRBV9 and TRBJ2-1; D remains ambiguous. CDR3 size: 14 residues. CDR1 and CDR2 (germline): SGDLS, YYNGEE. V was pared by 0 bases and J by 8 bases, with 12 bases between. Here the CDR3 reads CASSVVPSSDEQFF. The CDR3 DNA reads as TGTGCCAGCAGCGTAGTCCCCTCGAGCGATGAGCAGTTCTTC.

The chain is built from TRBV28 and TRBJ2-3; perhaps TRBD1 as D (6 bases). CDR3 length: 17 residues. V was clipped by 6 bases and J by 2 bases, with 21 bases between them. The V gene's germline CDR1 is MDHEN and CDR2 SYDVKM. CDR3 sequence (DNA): TGTGCCAGCAGCTCGACTCTCGGACAGCTACTCACAGATACGCAGTATTTT. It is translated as CASSSTLGQLLTDTQYF.

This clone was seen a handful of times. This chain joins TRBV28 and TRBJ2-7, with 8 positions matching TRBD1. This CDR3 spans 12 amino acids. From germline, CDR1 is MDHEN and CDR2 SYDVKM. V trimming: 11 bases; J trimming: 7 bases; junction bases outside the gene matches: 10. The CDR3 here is CAVRDRLNEQYF. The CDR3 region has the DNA TGTGCCGTCCGGGACAGGCTAAATGAGCAGTACTTC.

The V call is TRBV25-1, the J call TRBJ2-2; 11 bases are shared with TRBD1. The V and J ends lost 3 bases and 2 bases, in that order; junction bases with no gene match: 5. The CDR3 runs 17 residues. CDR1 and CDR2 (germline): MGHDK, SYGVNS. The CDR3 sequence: CASSDRGTGGNTGELFF. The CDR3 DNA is TGTGCCAGCAGTGATAGAGGGACAGGGGGAAACACCGGGGAGCTGTTTTTT.

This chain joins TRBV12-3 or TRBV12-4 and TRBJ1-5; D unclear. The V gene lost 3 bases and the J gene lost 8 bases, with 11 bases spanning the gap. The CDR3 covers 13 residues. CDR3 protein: CASSLSRDEPQHF. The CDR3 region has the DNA TGTGCCAGCAGTTTGAGCCGGGATGAGCCCCAGCATTTT.

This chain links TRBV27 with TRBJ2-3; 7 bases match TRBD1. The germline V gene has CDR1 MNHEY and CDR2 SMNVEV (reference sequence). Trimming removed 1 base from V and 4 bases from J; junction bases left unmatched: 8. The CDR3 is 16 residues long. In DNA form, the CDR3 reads TGTGCCAGCAGTTTATACGTGACAGGGATTGCAGATACGCAGTATTTT. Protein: CASSLYVTGIADTQYF.

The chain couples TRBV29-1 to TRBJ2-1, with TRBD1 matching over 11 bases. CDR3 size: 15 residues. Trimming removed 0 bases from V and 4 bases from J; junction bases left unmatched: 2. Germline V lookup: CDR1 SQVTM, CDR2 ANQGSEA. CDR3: CSVEEGTGGYNEQFF. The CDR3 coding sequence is TGCAGCGTTGAAGAGGGGACAGGGGGTTACAATGAGCAGTTCTTC.

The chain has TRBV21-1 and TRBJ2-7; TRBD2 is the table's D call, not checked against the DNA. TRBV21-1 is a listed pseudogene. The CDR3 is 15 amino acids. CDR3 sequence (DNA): TGTGCCAGCAGCAAACAAGCGGGGCTCTCCTACGAGCAGTACTTC. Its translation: CASSKQAGLSYEQYF.

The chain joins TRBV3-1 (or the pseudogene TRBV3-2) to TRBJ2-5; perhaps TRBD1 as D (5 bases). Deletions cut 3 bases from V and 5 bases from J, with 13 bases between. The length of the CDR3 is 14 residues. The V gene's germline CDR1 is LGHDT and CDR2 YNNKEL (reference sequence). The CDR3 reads CASSQGRVGETQYF. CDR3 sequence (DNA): TGTGCCAGCAGCCAGGGCAGGGTTGGTGAGACCCAGTACTTC.

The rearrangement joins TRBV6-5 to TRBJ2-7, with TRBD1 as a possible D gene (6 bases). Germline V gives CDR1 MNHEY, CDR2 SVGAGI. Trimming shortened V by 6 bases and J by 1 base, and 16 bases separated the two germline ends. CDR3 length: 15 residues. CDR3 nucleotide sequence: TGTGCCAGCAGATCACAGGGTATCGGGTCCTACGAGCAGTACTTC. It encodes CASRSQGIGSYEQYF.

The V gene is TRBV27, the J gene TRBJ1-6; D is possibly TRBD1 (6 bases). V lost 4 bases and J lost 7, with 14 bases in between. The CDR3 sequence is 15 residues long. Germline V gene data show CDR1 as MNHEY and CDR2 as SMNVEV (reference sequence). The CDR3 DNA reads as TGTGCCAGCAGTTCTTGGACAGAAGTCAATTCACCCCTCCACTTT. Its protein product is CASSSWTEVNSPLHF.

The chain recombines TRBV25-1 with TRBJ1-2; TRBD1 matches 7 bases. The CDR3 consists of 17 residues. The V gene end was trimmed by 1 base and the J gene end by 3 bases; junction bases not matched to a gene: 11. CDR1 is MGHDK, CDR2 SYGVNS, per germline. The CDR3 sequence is CASSESRGGATDYGYTF. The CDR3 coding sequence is TGTGCCAGCAGTGAATCGAGAGGGGGCGCAACCGACTATGGCTACACCTTC.

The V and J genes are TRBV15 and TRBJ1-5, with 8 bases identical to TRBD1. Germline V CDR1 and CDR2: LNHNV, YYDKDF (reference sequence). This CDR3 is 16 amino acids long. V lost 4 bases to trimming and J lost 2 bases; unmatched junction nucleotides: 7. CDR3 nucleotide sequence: TGTGCCACCAGCAAAGACAGGGGTTTAGGCAATCAGCCCCAGCATTTT. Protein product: CATSKDRGLGNQPQHF.

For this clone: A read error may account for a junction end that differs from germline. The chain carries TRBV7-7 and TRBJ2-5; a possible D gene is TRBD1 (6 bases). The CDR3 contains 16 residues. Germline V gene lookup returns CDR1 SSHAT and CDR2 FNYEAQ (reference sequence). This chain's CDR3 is CASSLGSGTSQETQYF. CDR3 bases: TGTGCTAGCAGCTTAGGATCCGGGACAAGTCAAGAGACCCAGTACTTC.

The CDR3 coding sequence is TGCAGCGTTGGAGGGGAAGTGGGAGGGCGTGAGACGCCCCAGCATTTT. It encodes CSVGGEVGGRETPQHF. This sequence joins TRBV29-1 and TRBJ1-5, with TRBD1 as a possible D gene (5 bases). The CDR3 contains 16 residues. V was clipped by 4 bases and J by 9 bases, with 25 bases between them. The germline gives CDR1 SQVTM, CDR2 ANQGSEA.

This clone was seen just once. The CDR3 sequence: CASSSSGRIPGELFF. The CDR3 DNA is TGTGCCAGCAGTTCTAGCGGGAGGATCCCCGGGGAGCTGTTTTTT. This chain links TRBV27 with TRBJ2-2; TRBD2 matches at 11 bases. With 4 bases clipped from V and 6 bases from J, the junction kept 4 bases outside the gene matches. The CDR3 has 15 amino acids. Per germline, CDR1 MNHEY and CDR2 SMNVEV (reference sequence).

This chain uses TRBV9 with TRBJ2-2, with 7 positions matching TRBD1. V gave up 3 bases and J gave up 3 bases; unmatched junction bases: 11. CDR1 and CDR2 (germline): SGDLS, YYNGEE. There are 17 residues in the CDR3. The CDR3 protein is CASSASSRQGDTGELFF. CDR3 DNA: TGTGCCAGCAGCGCTTCGTCACGACAGGGAGACACCGGGGAGCTGTTTTTT.

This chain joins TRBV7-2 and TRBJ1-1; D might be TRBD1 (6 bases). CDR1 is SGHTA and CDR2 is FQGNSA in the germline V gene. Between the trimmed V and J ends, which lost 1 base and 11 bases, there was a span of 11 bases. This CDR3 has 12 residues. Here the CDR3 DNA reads TGTGCCAGCAGCTTAGACAGGGTAGTGGCTTTCTTT. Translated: CASSLDRVVAFF.

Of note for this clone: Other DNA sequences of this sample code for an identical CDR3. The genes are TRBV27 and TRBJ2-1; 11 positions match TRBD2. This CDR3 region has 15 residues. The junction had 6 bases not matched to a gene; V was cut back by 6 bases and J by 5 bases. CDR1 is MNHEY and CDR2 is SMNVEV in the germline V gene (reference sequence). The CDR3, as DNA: TGTGCCAGCAGGCGCGGGACTAGCGGTAACAATGAGCAGTTCTTC. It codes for CASRRGTSGNNEQFF.

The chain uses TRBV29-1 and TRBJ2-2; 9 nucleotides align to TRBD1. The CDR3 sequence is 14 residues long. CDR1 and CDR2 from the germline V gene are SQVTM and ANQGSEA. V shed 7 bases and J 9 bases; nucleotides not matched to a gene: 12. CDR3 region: CSARDRVFLWELFF. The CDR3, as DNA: TGCAGCGCACGGGACAGGGTGTTCTTGTGGGAGCTGTTTTTT.

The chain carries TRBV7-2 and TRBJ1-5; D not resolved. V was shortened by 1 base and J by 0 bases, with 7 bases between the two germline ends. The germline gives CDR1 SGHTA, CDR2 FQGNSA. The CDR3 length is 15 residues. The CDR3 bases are TGTGCCAGCAGCTTAGACTTGAGTAGCAATCAGCCCCAGCATTTT. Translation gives CASSLDLSSNQPQHF.

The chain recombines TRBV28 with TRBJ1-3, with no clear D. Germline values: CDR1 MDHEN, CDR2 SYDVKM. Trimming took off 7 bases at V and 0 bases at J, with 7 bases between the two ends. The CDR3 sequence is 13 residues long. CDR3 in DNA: TGTGCCAGCACTTCTCCCTCTGGAAACACCATATATTTT. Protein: CASTSPSGNTIYF.

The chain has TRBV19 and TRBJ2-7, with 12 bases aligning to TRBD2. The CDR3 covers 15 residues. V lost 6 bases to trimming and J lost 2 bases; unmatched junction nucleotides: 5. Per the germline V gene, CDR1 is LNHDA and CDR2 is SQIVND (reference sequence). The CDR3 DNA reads TGTGCCAGTAGCCTCGGACTAGCGGGGCCCTACGAGCAGTACTTC. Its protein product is CASSLGLAGPYEQYF.

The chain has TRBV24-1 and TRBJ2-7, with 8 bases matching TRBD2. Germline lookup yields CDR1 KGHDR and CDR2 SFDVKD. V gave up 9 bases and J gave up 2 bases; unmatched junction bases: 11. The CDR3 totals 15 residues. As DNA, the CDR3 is TGTGCCACCGGCGCCACTGGACTAGCTACCTACGAGCAGTACTTC. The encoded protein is CATGATGLATYEQYF.

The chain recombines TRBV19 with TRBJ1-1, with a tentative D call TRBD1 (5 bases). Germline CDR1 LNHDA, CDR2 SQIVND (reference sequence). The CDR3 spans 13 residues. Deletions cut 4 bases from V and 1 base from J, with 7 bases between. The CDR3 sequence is CASSKTENTEAFF. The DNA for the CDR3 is TGTGCCAGTAGTAAGACAGAGAACACTGAAGCTTTCTTT.

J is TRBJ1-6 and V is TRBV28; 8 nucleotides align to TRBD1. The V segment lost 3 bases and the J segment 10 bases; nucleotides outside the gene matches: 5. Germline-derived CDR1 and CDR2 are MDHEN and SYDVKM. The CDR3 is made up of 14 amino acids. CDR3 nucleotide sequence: TGTGCCAGCAGTTTTGGACAGGGAGGCTCACCCCTCCACTTT. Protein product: CASSFGQGGSPLHF. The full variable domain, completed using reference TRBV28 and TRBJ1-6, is DVKVTQSSRYLVKRTGEKVFLECVQDMDHENMFWYRQDPGLGLRLIYFSYDVKMKEKGDIPEGYSVSREKKERFSLILESASTNQTSMYLCASSFGQGGSPLHFGNGTRLTVT.

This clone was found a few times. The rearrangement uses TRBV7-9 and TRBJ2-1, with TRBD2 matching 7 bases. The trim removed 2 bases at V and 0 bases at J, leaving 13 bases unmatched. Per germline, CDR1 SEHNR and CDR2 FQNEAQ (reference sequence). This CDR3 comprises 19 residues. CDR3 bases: TGTGCCAGCAGCTTATTATCGGCCCAGCGGGGTGCCTCCTACAATGAGCAGTTCTTC. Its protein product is CASSLLSAQRGASYNEQFF.

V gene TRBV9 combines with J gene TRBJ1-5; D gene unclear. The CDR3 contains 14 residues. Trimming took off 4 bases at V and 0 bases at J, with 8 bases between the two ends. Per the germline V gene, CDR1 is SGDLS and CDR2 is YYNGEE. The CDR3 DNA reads TGTGCCAGCAGCTCGGGGTATAGCAATCAGCCCCAGCATTTT. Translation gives CASSSGYSNQPQHF.

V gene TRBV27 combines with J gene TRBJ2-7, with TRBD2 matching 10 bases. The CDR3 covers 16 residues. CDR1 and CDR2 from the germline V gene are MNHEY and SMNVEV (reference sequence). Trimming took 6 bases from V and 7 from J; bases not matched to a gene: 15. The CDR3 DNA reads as TGTGCCAGCAGGTCCCGGTCAGGACTAGCGGTCCGTGAGCAGTACTTC. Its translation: CASRSRSGLAVREQYF.

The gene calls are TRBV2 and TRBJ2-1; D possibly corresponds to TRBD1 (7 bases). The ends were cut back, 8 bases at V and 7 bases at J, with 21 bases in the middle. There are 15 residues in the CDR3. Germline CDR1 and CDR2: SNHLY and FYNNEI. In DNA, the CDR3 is TGTGCCAGCTACCCTCCGGAGGGGGCTAGGAATGAGCAGTTCTTC. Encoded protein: CASYPPEGARNEQFF. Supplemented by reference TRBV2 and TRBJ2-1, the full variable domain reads EPEVTQTPSHQVTQMGQEVILRCVPISNHLYFYWYRQILGQKVEFLVSFYNNEISEKSEIFDDQFSVERPDGSNFTLKIRSTKLEDSAMYFCASYPPEGARNEQFFGPGTRLTVL.

The CDR3, as DNA: TGTGCCAGCAGCTCTCGACAGGGCAACCCTGAAGCTTTCTTT. Encoded protein: CASSSRQGNPEAFF. This rearrangement joins TRBV7-9 to TRBJ1-1; 7 bases line up with TRBD1. This CDR3 is built from 14 residues. V lost 4 bases and J lost 6; bases outside the gene matches: 8. Germline V gene data show CDR1 as SEHNR and CDR2 as FQNEAQ (reference sequence). Combining the CDR3 with reference TRBV7-9 and TRBJ1-1 gives the whole variable domain DTGVSQNPRHKITKRGQNVTFRCDPISEHNRLYWYRQTLGQGPEFLTYFQNEAQLEKSRLLSDRFSAERPKGSFSTLEIQRTEQGDSAMYLCASSSRQGNPEAFFGQGTRLTVV.

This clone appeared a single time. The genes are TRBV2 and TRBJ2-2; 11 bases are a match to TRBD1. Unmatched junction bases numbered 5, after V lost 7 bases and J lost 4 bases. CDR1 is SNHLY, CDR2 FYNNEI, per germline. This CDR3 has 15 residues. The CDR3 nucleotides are TGTGCCAGCATTTCCGGGACAGGGGGCACCGGGGAGCTGTTTTTT. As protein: CASISGTGGTGELFF.